A single sample is the source of the 8 T cell receptor beta chains below, sequenced in a study of identifying expanded T cells in peripheral blood. Assay: immunoSEQ multiplex PCR; the TCRdb copy retains only in-frame clones and omits some. The sample contains 45,000 to 65,000 clones, about 80% of which appear only once. Sequenced sample: blood. The receptors were gathered from a person aged 18 to 75 in good health.

The chain joins TRBV14 to TRBJ1-2, with 7 bases lining up with TRBD1. The V and J ends lost 3 bases and 10 bases, in that order; junction bases with no gene match: 2. The length of the CDR3 is 11 residues. Per the germline V gene, CDR1 is SGHDN and CDR2 is FVKESK. The CDR3 DNA reads TGTGCCAGCAGCCATGGGACAGCCTACACCTTC. Translated, it gives CASSHGTAYTF.

The chain links TRBV19 to TRBJ2-5; 10 bases line up with TRBD1. From germline, CDR1 is LNHDA and CDR2 SQIVND (reference sequence). V gave up 5 bases and J gave up 2 bases; unmatched junction bases: 17. This CDR3 has 19 amino acids. The CDR3 loop is CASSPTNPGQGFSQETQYF. DNA of the CDR3: TGTGCCAGTAGTCCCACCAATCCGGGACAGGGGTTTTCTCAAGAGACCCAGTACTTC. Variable domain in full (rest from reference TRBV19 and TRBJ2-5): DGGITQSPKYLFRKEGQNVTLSCEQNLNHDAMYWYRQDPGQGLRLIYYSQIVNDFQKGDIAEGYSVSREKKESFPLTVTSAQKNPTAFYLCASSPTNPGQGFSQETQYFGPGTRLLVL.

Only a few counts were recorded for this clone. The V and J genes are TRBV4-3 and TRBJ2-6; no definite D call. V gave up 0 bases and J gave up 0 bases, with 6 bases separating them. Germline lookup yields CDR1 LGHNA and CDR2 YSLEER. The CDR3 covers 16 residues. The CDR3 loop is CASSQESGSGANVLTF. CDR3 coding DNA: TGCGCCAGCAGCCAAGAATCCGGCTCTGGGGCCAACGTCCTGACTTTC.

The chain is built from TRBV7-2 and TRBJ2-1; tentative D call: TRBD1 (5 bases). Per the germline V gene, CDR1 is SGHTA and CDR2 is FQGNSA. The ends were cut back, 5 bases at V and 5 bases at J, with 16 bases in the middle. The CDR3 runs 15 residues. The CDR3 loop is CASSPTRLQDNEQFF. In nucleotides, the CDR3 is TGTGCCAGCAGCCCTACGCGCTTACAGGACAATGAGCAGTTCTTC. Complete variable domain (other parts from reference TRBV7-2 and TRBJ2-1): GAGVSQSPSNKVTEKGKDVELRCDPISGHTALYWYRQSLGQGLEFLIYFQGNSAPDKSGLPSDRFSAERTGGSVSTLTIQRTQQEDSAVYLCASSPTRLQDNEQFFGPGTRLTVL.

The V gene is TRBV19, the J gene TRBJ2-7, with D tentatively TRBD1 (5 bases). The CDR3 is 15 amino acids. V gave up 1 base and J gave up 2 bases, with 12 bases separating them. Germline V gene data show CDR1 as LNHDA and CDR2 as SQIVND (reference sequence). The CDR3 DNA reads TGTGCCAGTAGTATAGGCAGGGCCCTGACCTACGAGCAGTACTTC. It is translated as CASSIGRALTYEQYF.

The chain recombines TRBV2 with TRBJ2-3; 9 bases agree with TRBD2. Losses at the gene ends were 6 bases for V and 3 bases for J; bases not matched to a gene: 4. Germline values: CDR1 SNHLY, CDR2 FYNNEI. This CDR3 is 14 amino acids long. The CDR3 coding sequence is TGTGCCAGCAGCTTAGCGGGGGTAACAGATACGCAGTATTTT. Translation gives CASSLAGVTDTQYF.

This clone was picked up a small number of times. The chain couples TRBV2 to TRBJ1-2; 9 positions agree with TRBD1. The ends lost 3 bases at V and 7 bases at J; junction bases unmatched: 6. The CDR3 has 14 amino acids. In germline, CDR1 is SNHLY, CDR2 FYNNEI. CDR3 sequence reads: CASSEGQGRGGYTF. DNA for the CDR3: TGTGCCAGCAGTGAGGGACAGGGACGTGGTGGCTACACCTTC.

The chain uses TRBV4-2 and TRBJ2-3, with TRBD2 matching over 10 bases. With 5 bases clipped from V and 5 bases from J, the junction kept 7 bases outside the gene matches. This CDR3 is built from 15 residues. In germline, CDR1 is LGHNA, CDR2 YNFKEQ. CDR3 sequence reads: CASSLLAGGIDTQYF. In DNA, the CDR3 is TGTGCCAGCAGCTTATTAGCGGGAGGAATAGATACGCAGTATTTT.